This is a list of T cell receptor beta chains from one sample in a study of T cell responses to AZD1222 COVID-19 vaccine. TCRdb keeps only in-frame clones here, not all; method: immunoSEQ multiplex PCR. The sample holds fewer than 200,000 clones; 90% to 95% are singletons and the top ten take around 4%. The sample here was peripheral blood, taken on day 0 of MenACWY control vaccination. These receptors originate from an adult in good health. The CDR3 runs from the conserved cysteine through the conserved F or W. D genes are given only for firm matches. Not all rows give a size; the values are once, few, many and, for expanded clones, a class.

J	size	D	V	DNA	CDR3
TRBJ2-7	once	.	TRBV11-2	TGTGCCAGCAGCTTATTCCCGGGTGGGCCCCCCGAGCAGTACTTC	CASSLFPGGPPEQYF
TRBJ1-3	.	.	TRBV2	TGTGCCAGCAGGCAAAACAGGGGAAACACCATATATTTT	CASRQNRGNTIYF
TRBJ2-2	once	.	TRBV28	TGTGCCAGCAGTTTGGGTCGCTCCGCCAAAGGCGGGGAGCTGTTTTTT	CASSLGRSAKGGELFF
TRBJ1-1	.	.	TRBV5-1	TGCGCCAGCAGCTTGCCTCGGGGGGTAAGCTGGAACACTGAAGCTTTCTTT	CASSLPRGVSWNTEAFF
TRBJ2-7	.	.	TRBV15	TGTGCCACCAGCAGAGATTTGGTGGGAGGCGTGTCCTACGAGCAGTACTTC	CATSRDLVGGVSYEQYF
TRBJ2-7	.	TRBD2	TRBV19	TGTGCCAGTACCATAGCCGGGACTAGCGGGGAGCAGTACTTC	CASTIAGTSGEQYF
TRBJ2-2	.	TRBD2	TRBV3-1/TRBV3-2	TGTGCCAGCAGGACTAGCGGGAGGGGGGAGCTGTTTTTT	CASRTSGRGELFF
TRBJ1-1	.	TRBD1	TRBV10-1	TGCGCCAGCAACTCAGGGGGGACTGAAGCTTTCTTT	CASNSGGTEAFF
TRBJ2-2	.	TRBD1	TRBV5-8	TGTGCCAGCAGCTTGTACAGGGGGGCCCACACCGGGGAGCTGTTTTTT	CASSLYRGAHTGELFF
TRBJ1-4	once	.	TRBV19	TGTGCCAGTGGGGGAACAACTAATGAAAAACTGTTTTTT	CASGGTTNEKLFF
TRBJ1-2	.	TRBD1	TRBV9	TGTGCCAGCAGCTTTGGGACAGGGCTGAGCTATGGCTACACCTTC	CASSFGTGLSYGYTF
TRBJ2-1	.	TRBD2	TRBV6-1	TGTGCCAGCAGTGCCTATCTAGCGGCTGGATACAATGAGCAGTTCTTC	CASSAYLAAGYNEQFF
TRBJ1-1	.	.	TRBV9	TGTGCCAGCAGCCCTCTGACAGAACTCGGGGGCGGTGAAGCTTTCTTT	CASSPLTELGGGEAFF
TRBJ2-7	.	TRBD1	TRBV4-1	TGCGCCAGCAGCCACACGGGACAGAGCTACGAGCAGTACTTC	CASSHTGQSYEQYF
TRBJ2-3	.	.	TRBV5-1	TGCGCCAGCAGCTTGGACGTGATTAGCACAGATACGCAGTATTTT	CASSLDVISTDTQYF
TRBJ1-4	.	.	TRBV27	TGTGCCAGCAGTTTACGGAAGGGGCCTAATGAAAAACTGTTTTTT	CASSLRKGPNEKLFF
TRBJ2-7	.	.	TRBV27	TGTGCCAGCAGTTTATTTGGGACCCTAAGAACCTACGAGCAGTACTTC	CASSLFGTLRTYEQYF
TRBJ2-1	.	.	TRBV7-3	TGTGCCAGCAGCACATACAATTACAATGAGCAGTTCTTC	CASSTYNYNEQFF
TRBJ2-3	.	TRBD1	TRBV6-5	TGTGCCAGCAGAGGGACAGGGGTAGATACGCAGTATTTT	CASRGTGVDTQYF
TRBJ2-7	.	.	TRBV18	TGTGCCAGCTCAGTCCGGGACACCGATTACGAGCAGTACTTC	CASSVRDTDYEQYF
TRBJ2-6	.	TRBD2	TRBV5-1	TGCGCCAGCAGGGGGAGGGCTTCTGGGGCCAACGTCCTGACTTTC	CASRGRASGANVLTF
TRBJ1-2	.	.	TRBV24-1	TGTGCCACCAGTGACGGCCATAACTATGGCTACACCTTC	CATSDGHNYGYTF
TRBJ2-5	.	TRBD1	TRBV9	TGTGCCAGCAGCCGATCCCGGGACAGGGGGCGAGAGACCCAGTACTTC	CASSRSRDRGRETQYF
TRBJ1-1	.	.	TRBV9	TGTGCCAGCAGCGGAGGGGACCGGCGAGAGAACACTGAAGCTTTCTTT	CASSGGDRRENTEAFF
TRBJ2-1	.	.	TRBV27	TGTGCCAGCAGCCACGCAGGGGATGAGCAGTTCTTC	CASSHAGDEQFF
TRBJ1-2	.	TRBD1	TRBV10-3	TGTGCCATCGGACAGGTTGTTTTTAACTATGGCTACACCTTC	CAIGQVVFNYGYTF
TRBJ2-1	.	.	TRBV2	TGTGCCAGCACCTGGGGGCTAGCGAGAGACAATGAGCAGTTCTTC	CASTWGLARDNEQFF
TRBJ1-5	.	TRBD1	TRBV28	TGTGCCAGCAGTCCCGGACAGGGAAGAGATCAGCCCCAGCATTTT	CASSPGQGRDQPQHF
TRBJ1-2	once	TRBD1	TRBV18	TGTGCCAGCTCCCCTACCTACGACAGGGCCTCTCTGGACTACACCTTC	CASSPTYDRASLDYTF